This TCR beta chain was captured in a study of blood T cell repertoires in COVID-19. In the source study's methods: Nucleated cell number was recorded as an estimate derived from reference gene primer amplification. Profiled with immunoSEQ multiplex PCR; TCRdb holds only in-frame clones, not every one. D and trimming were read from the DNA, whereas the V and J calls and clone size are those reported in that table. This repertoire shows around 57,000 clones, over 80% found once; its top ten account for approximately 20%. The length of the CDR3 is 16 residues. Trimming removed 7 bases from V and 2 bases from J, with 18 bases in between. Per the germline V gene, CDR1 is MNHNY and CDR2 is SVGAGI (reference sequence).

This clonotype was sampled from an older woman with acute or convalescent COVID-19. The source material was peripheral blood. The chain is built from TRBV6-6 and TRBJ1-3; no firm D call. CDR3 coding DNA: TGTGCCAGCACTCCCCGGGGTGGAACGGCTGGAAACACCATATATTTT. Translation gives CASTPRGGTAGNTIYF.